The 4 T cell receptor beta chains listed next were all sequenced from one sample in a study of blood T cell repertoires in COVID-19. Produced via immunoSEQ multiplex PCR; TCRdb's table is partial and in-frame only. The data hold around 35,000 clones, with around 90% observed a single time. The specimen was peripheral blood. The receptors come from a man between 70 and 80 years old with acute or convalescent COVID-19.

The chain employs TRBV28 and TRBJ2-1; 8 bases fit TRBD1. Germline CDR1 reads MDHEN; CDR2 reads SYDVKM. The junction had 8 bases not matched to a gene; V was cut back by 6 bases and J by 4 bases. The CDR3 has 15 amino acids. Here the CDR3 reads CASSSDRATYNEQFF. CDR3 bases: TGTGCCAGCAGCTCGGACAGGGCCACATACAATGAGCAGTTCTTC.

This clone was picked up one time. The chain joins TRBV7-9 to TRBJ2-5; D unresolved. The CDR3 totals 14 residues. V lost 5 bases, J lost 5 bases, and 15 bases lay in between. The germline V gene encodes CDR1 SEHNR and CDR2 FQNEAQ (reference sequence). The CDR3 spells CASSPTILRETQYF. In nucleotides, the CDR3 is TGTGCCAGCAGCCCCACTATACTGAGGGAGACCCAGTACTTC.

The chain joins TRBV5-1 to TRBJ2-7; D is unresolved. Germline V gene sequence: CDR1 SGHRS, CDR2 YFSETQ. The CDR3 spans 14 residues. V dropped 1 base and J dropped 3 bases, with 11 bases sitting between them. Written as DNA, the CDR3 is TGCGCCAGCAGCTTGAATGCCAACAACTACGAGCAGTACTTC. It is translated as CASSLNANNYEQYF.

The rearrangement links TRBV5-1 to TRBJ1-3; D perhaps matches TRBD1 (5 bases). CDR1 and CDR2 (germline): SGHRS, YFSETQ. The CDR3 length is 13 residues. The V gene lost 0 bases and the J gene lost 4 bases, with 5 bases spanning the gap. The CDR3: CASSLDRGNTIYF. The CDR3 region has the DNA TGCGCCAGCAGCTTGGACAGGGGAAACACCATATATTTT.